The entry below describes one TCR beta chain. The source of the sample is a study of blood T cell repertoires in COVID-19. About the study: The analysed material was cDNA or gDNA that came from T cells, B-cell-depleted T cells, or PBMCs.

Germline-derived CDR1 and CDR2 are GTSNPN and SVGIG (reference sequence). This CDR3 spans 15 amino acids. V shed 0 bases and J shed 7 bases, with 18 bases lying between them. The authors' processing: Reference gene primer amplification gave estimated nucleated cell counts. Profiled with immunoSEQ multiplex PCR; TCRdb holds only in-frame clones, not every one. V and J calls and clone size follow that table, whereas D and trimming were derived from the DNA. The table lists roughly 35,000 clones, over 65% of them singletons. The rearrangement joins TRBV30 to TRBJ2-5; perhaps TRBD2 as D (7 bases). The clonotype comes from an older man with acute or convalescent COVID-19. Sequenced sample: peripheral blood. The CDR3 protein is CAWSVRGGYSGTQYF. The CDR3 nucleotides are TGTGCCTGGAGTGTTAGGGGGGGTTATTCAGGGACCCAGTACTTC. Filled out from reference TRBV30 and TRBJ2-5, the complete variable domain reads SQTIHQWPATLVQPVGSPLSLECTVEGTSNPNLYWYRQAAGRGLQLLFYSVGIGQISSEVPQNLSASRPQDRQFILSSKKLLLSDSGFYLCAWSVRGGYSGTQYFGPGTRLLVL.